The 5 T cell receptor beta chains given below trace back to one sample, sequenced in a study of blood T cell repertoires in COVID-19. Clones were read by immunoSEQ multiplex PCR, and TCRdb kept only the in-frame ones, dropping some. The data show approximately 100,000 clones, roughly 83% seen once. The specimen was peripheral blood. These receptors were obtained from a woman at least 80 years old with active or convalescent COVID-19.

The chain has TRBV13 and TRBJ1-2; 9 nucleotides line up with TRBD1. CDR1 and CDR2 from the germline V gene are PRHDT and FYEKMQ (reference sequence). CDR3 size: 15 residues. The junction had 7 bases not matched to a gene; V was cut back by 5 bases and J by 3 bases. CDR3 nucleotides: TGTGCCAGCAGCCTCTCGGGACAGGGCTACTATGGCTACACCTTC. This translates into CASSLSGQGYYGYTF.

In this sample, this clone turned up once. V gene TRBV2 combines with J gene TRBJ2-4, with TRBD2 as a possible D gene (5 bases). The V end lost 7 bases, the J end lost 0 bases, and 19 bases lay between the germline ends. Germline values: CDR1 SNHLY, CDR2 FYNNEI. The CDR3 is 17 residues long. CDR3: CASTTEGGIRAKNIQYF. DNA for the CDR3: TGTGCCAGCACCACGGAAGGAGGAATTAGAGCCAAAAACATTCAGTACTTC.

The chain couples TRBV7-8 to TRBJ1-1, with 11 bases fitting TRBD1. The CDR3 covers 15 residues. Germline V gene sequence: CDR1 SGHVS, CDR2 FQNEAQ. V lost 4 bases, J lost 3 bases, and 4 bases stayed unmatched. CDR3: CASSSGTGGYTEAFF. The CDR3 DNA reads TGTGCCAGCAGCTCAGGGACAGGGGGGTACACTGAAGCTTTCTTT.

In this sample, this clone turned up a few times. The chain is built from TRBV27 and TRBJ2-2; weak D call: TRBD1 (6 bases). Germline lookup yields CDR1 MNHEY and CDR2 SMNVEV (reference sequence). The CDR3 extends over 15 amino acids. The germline V and J ends were trimmed by 5 bases and 1 base, with 11 bases remaining between them. CDR3 bases: TGTGCCAGCAGTCGACAGGCGATGAACACCGGGGAGCTGTTTTTT. It yields the protein CASSRQAMNTGELFF.

The genes are TRBV20-1 and TRBJ2-7; TRBD1 agrees at 8 bases. In germline, CDR1 is DFQATT, CDR2 SNEGSKA (reference sequence). The junction had 3 bases not matched to a gene; V was cut back by 6 bases and J by 5 bases. This CDR3 has 11 residues. The CDR3 loop is CSALQGDEQYF. The CDR3 DNA reads TGCAGTGCCTTACAGGGGGACGAGCAGTACTTC.